This entry concerns a single T cell receptor beta chain. No antigen is known for it. Per the germline V gene, CDR1 is LNHDA and CDR2 is SQIVND (reference sequence). The CDR3 spans 14 residues. After removal of 5 bases from V and 7 bases from J, the junction contained 4 bases not matched to a gene. The sample comes from a study of neurological immune-mediated disorders. Study findings and constraints: Expanded clones shared no CDR3 amino acid sequences across subjects, suggesting private repertoires in all groups.

Template-switch 5'RACE cDNA synthesis added a 10-nucleotide unique molecular identifier. In every sequencing run, more than 200 million TCR-beta sequences were generated from 15-18 subjects. TCRdb passed the 5' RACE reads through MiXCR, listing each CDR3 protein once. The sample has tens of thousands of distinct CDR3 sequences; 10% are singletons. Material for sequencing was PBMCs. V usage is TRBV19 and J usage is TRBJ1-5; 11 nucleotides match TRBD1. The TCR comes from a man aged 35 to 55 in good health. The CDR3 loop is CASSWTGGRQPQHF. CDR3 DNA sequence: TGTGCCAGTAGTTGGACAGGGGGCCGGCAGCCCCAGCATTTT. Full variable domain (rest looked up from reference TRBV19 and TRBJ1-5): DGGITQSPKYLFRKEGQNVTLSCEQNLNHDAMYWYRQDPGQGLRLIYYSQIVNDFQKGDIAEGYSVSREKKESFPLTVTSAQKNPTAFYLCASSWTGGRQPQHFGDGTRLSIL.